The TCR beta chain described here comes from a study of cytomegalovirus exposure and HLA in healthy donors. Sequencing used immunoSEQ multiplex PCR; TCRdb keeps in-frame clones, though not all of them. The sample carries some 120,000 clones, 90% to 97% recorded once. Germline CDR1 MDHEN, CDR2 SYDVKM. The CDR3 length is 13 residues. V dropped 3 bases and J dropped 5 bases, with 10 bases sitting between them. V gene TRBV28 combines with J gene TRBJ2-5; D unresolved. Sequencing used PBMCs. The TCR sequence derives from a man aged 18 to 30 in good health and CMV-seronegative. CDR3 in DNA: TGTGCCAGCAGTTTGCGTGAGAGGGAGACCCAGTACTTC. Translating it yields CASSLRERETQYF.